A selection of T cell receptor beta chains follows, all from one sample in a study of T-cell reconstitution after alpha-beta-depleted transplantation in children. MiXCR was run by TCRdb on the PCR reads, yielding one entry per CDR3 protein. Of about 600,000 distinct CDR3 sequences in the sample, roughly 10% were seen once. Sequences were derived from PBMCs from the stem cell graft donor, sampled from the stem cell graft. The origin of the receptors is a human donor who donated a stem cell graft to a child with acute myeloid leukemia. Both conserved end residues are part of each CDR3. A D gene is named only where the DNA matches it firmly. Some rows have no size entry. The others give once, few or many, or a class for an expanded clone.

size	V	D	J	CDR3	DNA
few	TRBV28	.	TRBJ2-7	CASSPKRGRFGHEQYF	TGTGCCAGCAGTCCAAAACGAGGCAGGTTTGGCCACGAGCAGTACTTC
few	TRBV18	TRBD1	TRBJ1-1	CASSDGDRDNTEAFF	TGTGCCAGCTCAGACGGAGACAGGGATAACACTGAAGCTTTCTTT
.	TRBV7-9	.	TRBJ2-5	CASSPGVTQYF	TGTGCCAGCAGCCCAGGAGTGACCCAGTACTTC
few	TRBV28	TRBD2	TRBJ2-1	CASSARLAGGSYEQFF	TGTGCCAGCAGCGCCCGACTAGCGGGGGGGTCCTACGAGCAGTTCTTC
many	TRBV6-4	.	TRBJ1-1	CASARTGGTEAFF	TGTGCCAGCGCCAGGACCGGGGGCACTGAAGCTTTCTTT
many	TRBV5-6	.	TRBJ1-2	CASSYMTVAYGYTF	TGTGCCAGCAGCTATATGACAGTCGCCTATGGCTACACCTTC
.	TRBV5-1	.	TRBJ1-1	CASSLDGLFRTEAFF	TGCGCCAGCAGCTTGGATGGGCTTTTCAGAACTGAAGCTTTCTTT
many	TRBV7-2	.	TRBJ2-1	CASSYQTGDNEQFF	TGTGCCAGCAGCTATCAAACGGGGGACAATGAGCAGTTCTTC
.	TRBV20-1	.	TRBJ1-5	CSAVRGYSNQPQHF	TGCAGTGCCGTCAGGGGCTATAGCAATCAGCCCCAGCATTTT
few	TRBV6-2/TRBV6-3	.	TRBJ1-2	CASGATSPRGYGYTF	TGTGCCAGCGGGGCGACATCACCACGGGGCTATGGCTACACCTTC
.	TRBV6-5	.	TRBJ2-5	CASSYPSLGREQETQYF	TGTGCCAGCAGCTACCCATCATTGGGACGGGAACAAGAGACCCAGTACTTC
few	TRBV7-2	.	TRBJ2-2	CASNSLGERTGELFF	TGTGCCAGCAACTCCTTGGGGGAGAGGACCGGGGAGCTGTTTTTT
many	TRBV7-6	TRBD1	TRBJ2-7	CASSASGRQGLYEQYF	TGTGCCAGCAGCGCCTCCGGAAGACAGGGCCTCTACGAGCAGTACTTC
.	TRBV15	TRBD2	TRBJ2-3	CATSRETSGSADTQYF	TGTGCCACCAGCAGAGAAACTAGCGGGAGTGCAGATACGCAGTATTTT
many	TRBV29-1	TRBD2	TRBJ2-7	CSVEGLAGVYEQYF	TGCAGCGTTGAAGGACTAGCGGGAGTCTACGAGCAGTACTTC
.	TRBV11-2	TRBD2	TRBJ2-3	CASSLIRTSGRASVDTQYF	TGTGCCAGCAGCTTAATCAGGACTAGCGGGAGGGCCAGCGTAGATACGCAGTATTTT
.	TRBV5-1	TRBD1	TRBJ1-5	CASSASGTDNQPQHF	TGCGCCAGCAGCGCCTCCGGGACAGACAATCAGCCCCAGCATTTT
many	TRBV6-5	TRBD1	TRBJ2-7	CASSYSGTGGGYEQYF	TGTGCCAGCAGTTACTCGGGGACAGGGGGCGGGTACGAGCAGTACTTC
many	TRBV7-2	.	TRBJ2-5	CASSPPGPRAETQYF	TGTGCCAGCAGTCCTCCGGGACCCCGAGCGGAGACCCAGTACTTC
.	TRBV24-1	.	TRBJ2-5	CATSDSRGATQYF	TGTGCCACCAGTGATTCCCGTGGGGCGACCCAGTACTTC
.	TRBV5-6	.	TRBJ2-7	CASSLVRGFQYEQYF	TGTGCCAGCAGCTTGGTTAGGGGTTTCCAGTACGAGCAGTACTTC
.	TRBV29-1	.	TRBJ1-4	CSVRTANEKLFF	TGCAGCGTAAGGACAGCTAATGAAAAACTGTTTTTT
many	TRBV25-1	TRBD1	TRBJ2-7	CASSERQGAGERMYEQYF	TGTGCCAGCAGTGAAAGGCAGGGGGCCGGGGAGAGGATGTACGAGCAGTACTTC
few	TRBV5-1	.	TRBJ2-1	CASSLGVSRDEQFF	TGCGCCAGCAGCTTGGGCGTCTCAAGGGATGAGCAGTTCTTC
many	TRBV27	.	TRBJ1-1	CASSYVGIGNTEAFF	TGTGCCAGCAGTTATGTTGGAATCGGGAACACTGAAGCTTTCTTT
.	TRBV3-1	.	TRBJ2-6	CASRQGPGWGTQYSGANVLTF	TGTGCCAGCAGACAAGGTCCCGGTTGGGGTACTCAGTACTCTGGGGCCAACGTCCTGACTTTC
.	TRBV5-5	.	TRBJ2-3	CASSSGRITDTQYF	TGTGCCAGCAGCTCGGGACGTATCACAGATACGCAGTATTTT
.	TRBV6-1	.	TRBJ2-2	CASSEQGAELFF	TGTGCCAGCAGCGAACAGGGCGCCGAGCTGTTTTTT
.	TRBV5-1	.	TRBJ2-5	CASATSQETQYF	TGCGCCAGCGCCACGTCTCAAGAGACCCAGTACTTC
once	TRBV20-1	TRBD2	TRBJ2-7	CSADGGAPPYEQYF	TGCAGTGCTGACGGGGGGGCCCCTCCCTACGAGCAGTACTTC
few	TRBV7-3	TRBD2	TRBJ2-1	CASSCRLAGVGNNEQFF	TGTGCCAGCAGTTGCCGACTAGCGGGAGTCGGAAACAATGAGCAGTTCTTC
many	TRBV5-6	TRBD2	TRBJ2-5	CASSLRRLAGQETQYF	TGTGCCAGCAGCTTGAGGAGGCTAGCGGGACAAGAGACCCAGTACTTC
many	TRBV12-3/TRBV12-4	.	TRBJ2-7	CASSFRLGNAPGEQYF	TGTGCCAGCAGTTTTAGGTTGGGGAACGCCCCGGGAGAGCAGTACTTC
few	TRBV15	.	TRBJ2-3	CATSRELDDTQYF	TGTGCCACCAGCAGAGAACTAGATGATACGCAGTATTTT
.	TRBV11-2	TRBD2	TRBJ2-7	CASSIIGGSGETYEQYF	TGTGCCAGCAGCATAATCGGGGGGAGCGGGGAGACCTACGAGCAGTACTTC
many	TRBV5-1	.	TRBJ2-7	CASSSQQTYEQYF	TGCGCCAGCAGCTCTCAACAGACCTACGAGCAGTACTTC
.	TRBV4-3	TRBD1	TRBJ2-6	CASRQTGGLANVLTF	TGCGCCAGCAGGCAGACAGGGGGACTCGCCAACGTCCTGACTTTC
many	TRBV11-2	TRBD1	TRBJ2-3	CASSLLGTEQYF	TGTGCCAGCAGCTTGTTGGGGACAGAGCAGTATTTT
few	TRBV12-3/TRBV12-4	.	TRBJ2-3	CASSLAVSSTDTQYF	TGTGCCAGCAGTTTAGCGGTCAGTAGCACAGATACGCAGTATTTT
few	TRBV6-1	TRBD1	TRBJ2-1	CASSAQGRGGNEQFF	TGTGCCAGCAGTGCACAGGGGAGAGGGGGCAATGAGCAGTTCTTC
few	TRBV4-3	.	TRBJ2-1	CASSQDRTTALEQFF	TGCGCCAGCAGCCAAGATAGAACGACCGCGCTTGAGCAGTTCTTC
many	TRBV3-1	TRBD2	TRBJ2-7	CASSQVAGGPYEQYF	TGTGCCAGCAGCCAAGTGGCGGGAGGGCCCTACGAGCAGTACTTC
few	TRBV20-1	.	TRBJ2-1	CSAPDQGDEQFF	TGCAGTGCCCCAGACCAAGGCGATGAGCAGTTCTTC
many	TRBV20-1	TRBD2	TRBJ2-5	CSASSSGRAILETQYF	TGCAGTGCTAGCTCTAGCGGGAGGGCCATATTAGAGACCCAGTACTTC
many	TRBV29-1	.	TRBJ2-7	CSVDLRVGEQYF	TGCAGCGTTGATTTGAGGGTGGGAGAGCAGTACTTC
.	TRBV6-6	TRBD1	TRBJ1-1	CASSLLPTGPTEAFF	TGTGCCAGCAGTTTACTCCCGACAGGGCCCACTGAAGCTTTCTTT
few	TRBV6-1	.	TRBJ2-7	CASRAGGTLAYEQYF	TGTGCCAGCAGGGCCGGCGGGACTCTTGCCTACGAGCAGTACTTC
many	TRBV7-9	TRBD2	TRBJ2-3	CASSPTSGRRDTQYF	TGTGCCAGCAGCCCGACTAGCGGGAGGAGAGATACGCAGTATTTT
few	TRBV30	.	TRBJ2-1	CAWSELANEQFF	TGTGCCTGGTCGGAACTAGCCAATGAGCAGTTCTTC